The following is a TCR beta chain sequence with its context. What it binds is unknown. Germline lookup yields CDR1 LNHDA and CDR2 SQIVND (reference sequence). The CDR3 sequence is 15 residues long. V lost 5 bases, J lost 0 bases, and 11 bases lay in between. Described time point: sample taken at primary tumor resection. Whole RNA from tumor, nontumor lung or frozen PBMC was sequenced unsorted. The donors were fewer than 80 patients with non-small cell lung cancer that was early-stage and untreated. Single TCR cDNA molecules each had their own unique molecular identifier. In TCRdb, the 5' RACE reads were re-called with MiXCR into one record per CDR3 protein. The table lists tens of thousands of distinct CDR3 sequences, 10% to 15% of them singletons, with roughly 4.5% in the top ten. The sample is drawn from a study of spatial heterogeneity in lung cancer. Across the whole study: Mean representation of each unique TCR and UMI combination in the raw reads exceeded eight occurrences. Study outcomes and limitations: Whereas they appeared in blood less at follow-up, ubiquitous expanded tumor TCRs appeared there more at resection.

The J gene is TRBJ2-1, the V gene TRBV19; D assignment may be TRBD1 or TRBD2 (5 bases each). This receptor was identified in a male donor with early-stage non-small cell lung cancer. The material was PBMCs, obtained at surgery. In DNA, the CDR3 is TGTGCCAGTAGTTTCGGGGACGGCTCCTACAATGAGCAGTTCTTC. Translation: CASSFGDGSYNEQFF.